This is a list of T cell receptor beta chains from one sample in a study of T cell responses to AZD1222 COVID-19 vaccine. TCRdb's copy holds only in-frame clones and misses some; the assay was immunoSEQ multiplex PCR. This table holds roughly 180,000 clones, almost 90% found once. The sequencing here drew on peripheral blood, taken on day 0 of AZD1222 vaccination. The origin of the receptors is an adult in good health. Each CDR3 is given with its conserved first and last residue. Fields, in order: J gene, D gene, V gene, clone size, CDR3 DNA, CDR3 protein. D genes are given only for firm matches. Clone size is shown for a subset of rows, as once, few, many or a class of expanded clone.

j_call: TRBJ2-1
d_call: .
v_call: TRBV13
clone_size: .
cdr3_nt: TGTGCCAGCACCCTTAGGATGGGCCTCTCCTCCTACAATGAGCAGTTCTTC
cdr3_aa: CASTLRMGLSSYNEQFF

j_call: TRBJ1-6
d_call: .
v_call: TRBV6-5
clone_size: .
cdr3_nt: TGTGCCAGCAGTTACAGGGGAGACAATTCACCCCTCCACTTT
cdr3_aa: CASSYRGDNSPLHF

j_call: TRBJ2-7
d_call: TRBD2
v_call: TRBV2
clone_size: .
cdr3_nt: TGTGCCAGCAGTCAGACTAGCGGGACATCCTACGAGCAGTACTTC
cdr3_aa: CASSQTSGTSYEQYF

j_call: TRBJ1-4
d_call: TRBD1
v_call: TRBV19
clone_size: .
cdr3_nt: TGTGCCAGTGGTCAGGGGGCGTTAGTCGAAAAACTGTTTTTT
cdr3_aa: CASGQGALVEKLFF

j_call: TRBJ2-1
d_call: .
v_call: TRBV27
clone_size: .
cdr3_nt: TGTGCCAGCAGTCCGTACTTAAGGGGCTCCTACAATGAGCAGTTCTTC
cdr3_aa: CASSPYLRGSYNEQFF

j_call: TRBJ2-3
d_call: TRBD2
v_call: TRBV7-2
clone_size: .
cdr3_nt: TGTGCCAGCAGCCAGAGCGGGAGGGGCACAGATACGCAGTATTTT
cdr3_aa: CASSQSGRGTDTQYF

j_call: TRBJ1-5
d_call: .
v_call: TRBV5-1
clone_size: .
cdr3_nt: TGCGCCAGCAGCTTGGGACAGAACAATCAGCCCCAGCATTTT
cdr3_aa: CASSLGQNNQPQHF

j_call: TRBJ1-1
d_call: .
v_call: TRBV6-6
clone_size: .
cdr3_nt: TGTGCCAGCAGTTACTCTCCCCCTCTGGACACTGAAGCTTTCTTT
cdr3_aa: CASSYSPPLDTEAFF

j_call: TRBJ1-3
d_call: TRBD1
v_call: TRBV28
clone_size: .
cdr3_nt: TGTGCCAGCAGTCCTCAGACAGGGGGCGATGGAAACACCATATATTTT
cdr3_aa: CASSPQTGGDGNTIYF

j_call: TRBJ2-1
d_call: .
v_call: TRBV15
clone_size: .
cdr3_nt: TGTGCCACCAGCCACTACCGGACTGGATACAATGAGCAGTTCTTC
cdr3_aa: CATSHYRTGYNEQFF

j_call: TRBJ1-2
d_call: .
v_call: TRBV28
clone_size: .
cdr3_nt: TGTGCCAGCAGTTTAAGGACAGCCTATGGCTACACCTTC
cdr3_aa: CASSLRTAYGYTF

j_call: TRBJ2-7
d_call: TRBD2
v_call: TRBV5-4
clone_size: few
cdr3_nt: TGTGCCAGCAGCTTGAAACGGGAGGTCGGCTTCTACGAGCAGTACTTC
cdr3_aa: CASSLKREVGFYEQYF

j_call: TRBJ2-7
d_call: TRBD2
v_call: TRBV27
clone_size: .
cdr3_nt: TGTGCCAGCAGTTTAGCGGGGGGGATCTACGAGCAGTACTTC
cdr3_aa: CASSLAGGIYEQYF

j_call: TRBJ1-1
d_call: .
v_call: TRBV27
clone_size: .
cdr3_nt: TGTGCCAGCTTCAAGCCCGGTTACACTGAAGCTTTCTTT
cdr3_aa: CASFKPGYTEAFF

j_call: TRBJ2-7
d_call: .
v_call: TRBV30
clone_size: .
cdr3_nt: TGTGCCTGGAACTCCCCCCCCGGAGCCTACGAGCAGTACTTC
cdr3_aa: CAWNSPPGAYEQYF

j_call: TRBJ2-1
d_call: TRBD2
v_call: TRBV7-9
clone_size: .
cdr3_nt: TGTGCCAGCAGCTCCCGGCGGGGGGACAATGAGCAGTTCTTC
cdr3_aa: CASSSRRGDNEQFF

j_call: TRBJ1-5
d_call: .
v_call: TRBV7-2
clone_size: .
cdr3_nt: TGTGCCAGCAGCTTAGTGGGAGGTTATAGCAATCAGCCCCAGCATTTT
cdr3_aa: CASSLVGGYSNQPQHF

j_call: TRBJ2-5
d_call: .
v_call: TRBV20-1
clone_size: .
cdr3_nt: TGCAGTGCCGGTGGAGAGACCCAGTACTTC
cdr3_aa: CSAGGETQYF

j_call: TRBJ1-2
d_call: TRBD1
v_call: TRBV5-4
clone_size: .
cdr3_nt: TGTGCCAGCAGCTTTTGGGGACAGGGGGGGAATGGCTACACCTTC
cdr3_aa: CASSFWGQGGNGYTF

j_call: TRBJ2-1
d_call: .
v_call: TRBV30
clone_size: .
cdr3_nt: TGTGCCTGGAGTGTACGTGGACCATCGTTCTTC
cdr3_aa: CAWSVRGPSFF

j_call: TRBJ2-7
d_call: TRBD2
v_call: TRBV7-9
clone_size: .
cdr3_nt: TGTGCCAGCAGCCCGGGGGGGCGGGACGAGCAGTACTTC
cdr3_aa: CASSPGGRDEQYF

j_call: TRBJ1-6
d_call: .
v_call: TRBV11-3
clone_size: few
cdr3_nt: TGTGCCAGCAGCCGCGGGGGAATGCGCACTTCACCCCTCCACTTT
cdr3_aa: CASSRGGMRTSPLHF

j_call: TRBJ2-3
d_call: .
v_call: TRBV10-3
clone_size: .
cdr3_nt: TGTGCCATCGGGGGACTTGGCACAGATACGCAGTATTTT
cdr3_aa: CAIGGLGTDTQYF

j_call: TRBJ2-1
d_call: .
v_call: TRBV28
clone_size: once
cdr3_nt: TGTGCCAGCAGCCCCCCGGACGGATCTTACAATGAGCAGTTCTTC
cdr3_aa: CASSPPDGSYNEQFF

j_call: TRBJ2-1
d_call: TRBD2
v_call: TRBV6-4
clone_size: once
cdr3_nt: TGTGCCAGCAGTGCGAGCGGGGCTTACAATGAGCAGTTCTTC
cdr3_aa: CASSASGAYNEQFF

j_call: TRBJ1-3
d_call: TRBD1
v_call: TRBV5-6
clone_size: .
cdr3_nt: TGTGCCAGCAGCTTTGGGACAGGGATGAACACCATATATTTT
cdr3_aa: CASSFGTGMNTIYF

j_call: TRBJ1-6
d_call: TRBD1
v_call: TRBV19
clone_size: .
cdr3_nt: TGTGCCAGTAGTATTTCCGGGACAGATAATTCACCCCTCCACTTT
cdr3_aa: CASSISGTDNSPLHF

j_call: TRBJ2-3
d_call: TRBD2
v_call: TRBV30
clone_size: few
cdr3_nt: TGTGCCTGGAGTGGTCGGGACAAATTAGCGGGGGGCCAGTATTTT
cdr3_aa: CAWSGRDKLAGGQYF

j_call: TRBJ1-2
d_call: .
v_call: TRBV20-1
clone_size: .
cdr3_nt: TGCAGTGCTAGACGTTCCTATGGCTACACCTTC
cdr3_aa: CSARRSYGYTF

j_call: TRBJ2-2
d_call: .
v_call: TRBV4-1
clone_size: few
cdr3_nt: TGCGCCAGCAGCCAAGACGGGACAAACGGCAGGGAGCTGTTTTTT
cdr3_aa: CASSQDGTNGRELFF

j_call: TRBJ1-5
d_call: .
v_call: TRBV2
clone_size: .
cdr3_nt: TGTGCCAGCAGGAGGACGGATCAGCCCCAGCATTTT
cdr3_aa: CASRRTDQPQHF

j_call: TRBJ1-6
d_call: TRBD1
v_call: TRBV19
clone_size: .
cdr3_nt: TGTGCCAGTAGTGGCCCGGGACAGTATAATTCACCCCTCCACTTT
cdr3_aa: CASSGPGQYNSPLHF

j_call: TRBJ2-1
d_call: .
v_call: TRBV2
clone_size: .
cdr3_nt: TGTGCCAGCAGTCTACGCTCCGGGTGGTACAATGAGCAGTTCTTC
cdr3_aa: CASSLRSGWYNEQFF

j_call: TRBJ1-5
d_call: .
v_call: TRBV6-1
clone_size: few
cdr3_nt: TGTGCCAGCAGTGAATTCGGTGTTAGGGGGGGGTATCAGCCCCAGCATTTT
cdr3_aa: CASSEFGVRGGYQPQHF

j_call: TRBJ2-5
d_call: .
v_call: TRBV18
clone_size: once
cdr3_nt: TGTGCCAGTTCGCCCCGGGGCCAAGAGACCCAGTACTTC
cdr3_aa: CASSPRGQETQYF

j_call: TRBJ1-1
d_call: .
v_call: TRBV14
clone_size: .
cdr3_nt: TGTGCCAGCAGCCAAGTCGACCAGGGATTCATGAACACTGAAGCTTTCTTT
cdr3_aa: CASSQVDQGFMNTEAFF

j_call: TRBJ2-7
d_call: TRBD1
v_call: TRBV18
clone_size: .
cdr3_nt: TGTGCCAGCTCACCACCGAAAGGACAGGGTGGCGACGAGCAGTACTTC
cdr3_aa: CASSPPKGQGGDEQYF

j_call: TRBJ2-3
d_call: .
v_call: TRBV3-1/TRBV3-2
clone_size: .
cdr3_nt: TGTGCCAGCAGCCCCCAGGGCCAGATTACAGATACGCAGTATTTT
cdr3_aa: CASSPQGQITDTQYF

j_call: TRBJ2-3
d_call: .
v_call: TRBV5-1
clone_size: .
cdr3_nt: TGCGCCAGCAGCGCCCGCTTAGGGCCCGGGACTTTTGGCACAGATACGCAGTATTTT
cdr3_aa: CASSARLGPGTFGTDTQYF

j_call: TRBJ2-2
d_call: .
v_call: TRBV4-1
clone_size: .
cdr3_nt: TGCGCCAGCAGCCAAGGGACCCTACAAGAGCGGACCCGAAGGGGGGAGCTGTTTTTT
cdr3_aa: CASSQGTLQERTRRGELFF

j_call: TRBJ1-1
d_call: .
v_call: TRBV19
clone_size: .
cdr3_nt: TGTGCCAGTAGTACCAGGACCATGAACACTGAAGCTTTCTTT
cdr3_aa: CASSTRTMNTEAFF

j_call: TRBJ2-1
d_call: .
v_call: TRBV29-1
clone_size: .
cdr3_nt: TGCAGCGTTGAAGGGAAGGGGACACTTGAGCAGTTCTTC
cdr3_aa: CSVEGKGTLEQFF

j_call: TRBJ2-5
d_call: TRBD2
v_call: TRBV10-1
clone_size: .
cdr3_nt: TGCGCCAGCAGTGAGCCTGGCGGGAGGGCCCTACCGAAGACCCAGTACTTC
cdr3_aa: CASSEPGGRALPKTQYF